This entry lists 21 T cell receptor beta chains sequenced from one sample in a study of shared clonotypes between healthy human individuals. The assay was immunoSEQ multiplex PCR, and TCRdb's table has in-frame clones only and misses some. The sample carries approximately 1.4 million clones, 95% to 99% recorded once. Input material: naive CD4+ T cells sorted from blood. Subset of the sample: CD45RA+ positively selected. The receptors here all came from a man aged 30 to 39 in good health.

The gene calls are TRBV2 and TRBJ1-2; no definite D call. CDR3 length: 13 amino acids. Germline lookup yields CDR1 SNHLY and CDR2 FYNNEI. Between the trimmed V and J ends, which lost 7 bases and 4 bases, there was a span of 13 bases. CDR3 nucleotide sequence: TGTGCCAGCACCGGCGGGGTAATCTATGGCTACACCTTC. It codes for CASTGGVIYGYTF.

DNA of the CDR3: TGTGCAAGTCGCTCCGGGTGCGAGCAGTACTTC. Translated: CASRSGCEQYF. The V and J genes are TRBV12-2 and TRBJ2-7; the table's TRBD2 call for D was not verified on the DNA. TRBV12-2 is classified as a pseudogene. The CDR3 sequence is 11 residues long.

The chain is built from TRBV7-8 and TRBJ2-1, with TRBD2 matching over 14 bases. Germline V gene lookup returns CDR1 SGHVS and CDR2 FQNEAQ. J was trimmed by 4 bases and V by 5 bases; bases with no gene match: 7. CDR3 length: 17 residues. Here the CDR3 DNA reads TGTGCCAGCAGCCAAGGACTAGCGGGAGGATCGTACAATGAGCAGTTCTTC. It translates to CASSQGLAGGSYNEQFF.

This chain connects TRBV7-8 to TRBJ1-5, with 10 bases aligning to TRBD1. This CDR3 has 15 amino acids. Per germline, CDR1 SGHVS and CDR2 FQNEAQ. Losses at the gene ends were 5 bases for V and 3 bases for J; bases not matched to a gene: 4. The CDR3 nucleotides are TGTGCCAGCAGCAGGGACAGGGGATTCAATCAGCCCCAGCATTTT. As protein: CASSRDRGFNQPQHF.

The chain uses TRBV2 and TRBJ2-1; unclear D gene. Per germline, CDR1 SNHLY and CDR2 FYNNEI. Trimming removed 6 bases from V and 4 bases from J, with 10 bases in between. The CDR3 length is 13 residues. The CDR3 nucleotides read TGTGCCAGCAGCGGATCCTTATACAATGAGCAGTTCTTC. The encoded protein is CASSGSLYNEQFF.

CDR3 in amino acids: CASSSGQIGYTF. The CDR3 DNA reads TGTGCCAGCAGCTCGGGACAGATTGGCTACACCTTC. The rearrangement uses TRBV7-9 and TRBJ1-2, with TRBD1 matching over 7 bases. The CDR3 has 12 amino acids. The V gene end was trimmed by 4 bases and the J gene end by 7 bases; junction bases not matched to a gene: 3. The germline V gene has CDR1 SEHNR and CDR2 FQNEAQ (reference sequence).

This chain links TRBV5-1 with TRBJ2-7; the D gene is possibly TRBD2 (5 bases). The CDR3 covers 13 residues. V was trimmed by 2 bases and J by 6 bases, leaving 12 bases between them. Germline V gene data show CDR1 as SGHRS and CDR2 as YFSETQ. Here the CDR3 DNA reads TGCGCCAGCAGCTTCGAGGGAGAAGGCGAGCAGTACTTC. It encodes CASSFEGEGEQYF.

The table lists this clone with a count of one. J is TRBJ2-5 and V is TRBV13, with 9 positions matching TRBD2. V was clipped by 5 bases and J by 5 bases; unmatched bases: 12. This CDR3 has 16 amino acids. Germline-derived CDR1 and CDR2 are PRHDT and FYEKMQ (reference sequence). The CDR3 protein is CASSPRLAGNAETQYF. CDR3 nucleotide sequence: TGTGCCAGCAGCCCCAGGCTAGCGGGAAATGCGGAGACCCAGTACTTC. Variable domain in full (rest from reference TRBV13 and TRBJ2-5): AAGVIQSPRHLIKEKRETATLKCYPIPRHDTVYWYQQGPGQDPQFLISFYEKMQSDKGSIPDRFSAQQFSDYHSELNMSSLELGDSALYFCASSPRLAGNAETQYFGPGTRLLVL.

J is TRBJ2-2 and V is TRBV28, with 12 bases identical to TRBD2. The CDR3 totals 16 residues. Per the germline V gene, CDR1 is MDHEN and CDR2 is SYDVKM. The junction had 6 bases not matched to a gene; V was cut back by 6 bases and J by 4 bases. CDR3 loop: CASRLPTSGSTGELFF. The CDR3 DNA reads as TGTGCCAGCAGGCTACCGACTAGCGGGAGCACCGGGGAGCTGTTTTTT.

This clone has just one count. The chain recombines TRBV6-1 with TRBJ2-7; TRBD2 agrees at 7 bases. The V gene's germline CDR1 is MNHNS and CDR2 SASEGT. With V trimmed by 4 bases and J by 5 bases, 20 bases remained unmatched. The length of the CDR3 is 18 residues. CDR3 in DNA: TGTGCCAGCAGTGGGCGGGTCTGGGAGGGAGCTAGAGCGGACGAGCAGTACTTC. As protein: CASSGRVWEGARADEQYF.

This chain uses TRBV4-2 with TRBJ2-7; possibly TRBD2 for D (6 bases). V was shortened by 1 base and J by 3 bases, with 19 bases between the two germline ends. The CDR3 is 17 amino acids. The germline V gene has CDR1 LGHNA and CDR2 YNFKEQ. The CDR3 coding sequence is TGTGCCAGCAGCCAAGGACCTCTCGCGGGATTAGTCTACGAGCAGTACTTC. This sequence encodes CASSQGPLAGLVYEQYF.

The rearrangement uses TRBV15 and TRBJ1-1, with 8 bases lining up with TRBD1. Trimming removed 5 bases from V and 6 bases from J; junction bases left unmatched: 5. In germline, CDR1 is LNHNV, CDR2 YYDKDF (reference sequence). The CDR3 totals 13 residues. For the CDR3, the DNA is TGTGCCACCAGCTTACGCAGGGGGCCTGAAGCTTTCTTT. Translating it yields CATSLRRGPEAFF.

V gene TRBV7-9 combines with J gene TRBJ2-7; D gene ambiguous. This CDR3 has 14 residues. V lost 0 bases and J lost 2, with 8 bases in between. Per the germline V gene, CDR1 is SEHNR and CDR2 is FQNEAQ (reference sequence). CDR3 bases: TGTGCCAGCAGCTTAGCGTCGACGGCCTACGAGCAGTACTTC. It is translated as CASSLASTAYEQYF.

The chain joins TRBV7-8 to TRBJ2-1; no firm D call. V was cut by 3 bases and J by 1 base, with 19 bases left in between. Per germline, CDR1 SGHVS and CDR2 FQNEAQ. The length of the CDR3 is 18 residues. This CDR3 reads CASSFSLARLSSYNEQFF. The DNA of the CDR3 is TGTGCCAGCAGCTTTTCTTTGGCGCGATTGAGTTCCTACAATGAGCAGTTCTTC.

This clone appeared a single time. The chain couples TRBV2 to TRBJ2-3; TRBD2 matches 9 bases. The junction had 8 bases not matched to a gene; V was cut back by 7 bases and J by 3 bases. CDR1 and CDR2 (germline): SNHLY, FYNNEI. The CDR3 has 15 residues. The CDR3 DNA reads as TGTGCCAGCATTCTAGCGGGATATCGTACAGATACGCAGTATTTT. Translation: CASILAGYRTDTQYF.

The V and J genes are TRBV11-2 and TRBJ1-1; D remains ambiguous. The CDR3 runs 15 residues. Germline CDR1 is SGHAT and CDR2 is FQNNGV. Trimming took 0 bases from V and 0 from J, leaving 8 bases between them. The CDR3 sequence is CASSLEAVMNTEAFF. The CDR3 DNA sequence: TGTGCCAGCAGCTTAGAGGCAGTCATGAACACTGAAGCTTTCTTT.

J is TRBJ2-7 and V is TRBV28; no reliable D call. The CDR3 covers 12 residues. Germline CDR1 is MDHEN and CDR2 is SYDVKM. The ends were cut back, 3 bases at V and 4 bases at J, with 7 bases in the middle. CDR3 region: CASSFVRYEQYF. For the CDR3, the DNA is TGTGCCAGCAGTTTCGTCAGATACGAGCAGTACTTC.

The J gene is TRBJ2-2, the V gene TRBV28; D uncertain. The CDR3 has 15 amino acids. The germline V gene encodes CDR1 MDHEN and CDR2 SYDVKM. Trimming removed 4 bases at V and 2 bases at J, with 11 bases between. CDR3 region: CASSSSGRNTGELFF. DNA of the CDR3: TGTGCCAGCAGTTCCTCCGGACGAAACACCGGGGAGCTGTTTTTT.

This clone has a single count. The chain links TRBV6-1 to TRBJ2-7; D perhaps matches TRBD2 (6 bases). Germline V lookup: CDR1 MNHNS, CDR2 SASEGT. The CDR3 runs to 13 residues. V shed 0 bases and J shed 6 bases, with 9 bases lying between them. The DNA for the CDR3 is TGTGCCAGCAGTGAAGCGGCGGGAATCGAGCAGTACTTC. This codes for CASSEAAGIEQYF.

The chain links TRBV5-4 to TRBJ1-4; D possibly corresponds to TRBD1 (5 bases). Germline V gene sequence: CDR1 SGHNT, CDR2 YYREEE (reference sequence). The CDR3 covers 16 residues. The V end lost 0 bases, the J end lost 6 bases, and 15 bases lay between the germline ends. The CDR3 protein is CASSLAGRDGDEKLFF. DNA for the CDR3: TGTGCCAGCAGCTTGGCCGGTCGGGACGGGGATGAAAAACTGTTTTTT. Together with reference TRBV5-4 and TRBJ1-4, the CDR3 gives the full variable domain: ETGVTQSPTHLIKTRGQQVTLRCSSQSGHNTVSWYQQALGQGPQFIFQYYREEENGRGNFPPRFSGLQFPNYSSELNVNALELDDSALYLCASSLAGRDGDEKLFFGSGTQLSVL.

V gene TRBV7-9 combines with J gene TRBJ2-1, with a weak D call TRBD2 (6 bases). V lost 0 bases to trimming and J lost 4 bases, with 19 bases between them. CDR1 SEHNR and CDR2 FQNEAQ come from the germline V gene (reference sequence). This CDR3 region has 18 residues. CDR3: CASSLARTDAGFYNEQFF. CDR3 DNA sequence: TGTGCCAGCAGCTTAGCGAGGACCGACGCGGGGTTTTACAATGAGCAGTTCTTC. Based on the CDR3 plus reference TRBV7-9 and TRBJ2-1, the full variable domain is DTGVSQNPRHKITKRGQNVTFRCDPISEHNRLYWYRQTLGQGPEFLTYFQNEAQLEKSRLLSDRFSAERPKGSFSTLEIQRTEQGDSAMYLCASSLARTDAGFYNEQFFGPGTRLTVL.